This T cell receptor beta chain emerged from a study of blood T cell repertoires in COVID-19. About the study: The United States, Italy and Spain supplied acute and convalescent COVID-19 samples. From T cells, B-cell-depleted T cells, or PBMCs came the material, which was cDNA or gDNA.

The V segment lost 3 bases and the J segment 4 bases; nucleotides outside the gene matches: 7. Germline V lookup: CDR1 MNHEY, CDR2 SVGEGT. This CDR3 contains 15 residues. Authors' data handling: Amplified reference gene primers provided the basis for estimating nucleated cell counts. The repertoire was sequenced with immunoSEQ multiplex PCR; TCRdb's copy has only in-frame clones and lacks some. V and J calls and clone size are as listed in that table; D and trimming were resolved from the DNA. There are about 53,000 clones in the sample; around 80% occur only once, and more than 13% lies in the top ten.

The material sequenced was peripheral blood. The genes are TRBV6-2 or TRBV6-3 and TRBJ1-1, with 8 positions matching TRBD1. The TCR sequence derives from a human donor in a cohort sampled during active COVID-19. The CDR3, as DNA: TGTGCCAGCAGTTATCGGCAGGGGGCGGGCACTGAAGCTTTCTTT. This codes for CASSYRQGAGTEAFF.